The 7 T cell receptor beta chains presented below share a single source sample, sequenced in a study of shared clonotypes between healthy human individuals. Generated by immunoSEQ multiplex PCR, the TCRdb table keeps only in-frame clones and is missing some. The sample consists of over a million clones, approximately 68% of them appearing once. Sequencing was done on a sample of memory CD4+ T cells sorted from blood. Indicated subset: CD45RA-negative fraction. The receptors here all came from a man between 18 and 29 years old in good health.

This chain connects TRBV4-1 to TRBJ1-2; no definite D call. CDR1 and CDR2 (germline): MGHRA, YSYEKL. Trimming removed 0 bases from V and 6 bases from J, with 11 bases in between. CDR3 length equals 14 residues. Here the CDR3 reads CASSQEHSSDGYTF. The CDR3, as DNA: TGCGCCAGCAGCCAAGAACACTCATCGGATGGCTACACCTTC.

A remark on this clone: This sample includes further DNA sequences coding for the same CDR3. The rearrangement joins TRBV9 to TRBJ1-2; D gene unclear. This CDR3 contains 14 residues. Germline loops: CDR1 SGDLS, CDR2 YYNGEE. Deletions cut 0 bases from V and 1 base from J, with 7 bases between. The chain's CDR3 is CASSVASGNYGYTF. The CDR3, as DNA: TGTGCCAGCAGCGTAGCTTCCGGTAACTATGGCTACACCTTC.

The rearrangement joins TRBV27 to TRBJ1-1, with TRBD1 matching over 8 bases. The trim removed 5 bases at V and 10 bases at J, leaving 18 bases unmatched. The CDR3 contains 16 residues. Germline-derived CDR1 and CDR2 are MNHEY and SMNVEV (reference sequence). The CDR3 loop reads CASSPRNQGAGLAAFF. CDR3 sequence (DNA): TGTGCCAGCAGTCCAAGGAACCAGGGGGCAGGTCTGGCAGCTTTCTTT.

The rearrangement joins TRBV2 to TRBJ2-7; D may be TRBD2 (6 bases). Trimming stripped 5 bases from V and 8 bases from J, with 13 bases between. CDR1 and CDR2 from the germline V gene are SNHLY and FYNNEI. The CDR3 spans 12 residues. The CDR3 nucleotides read TGTGCCAGCAGTACGGAGGGGAGTAAGCAGTACTTC. The encoded protein is CASSTEGSKQYF.

V gene TRBV18 combines with J gene TRBJ1-2; D perhaps matches TRBD1 (5 bases). CDR1 and CDR2 (germline): KGHSH, LQKENI. There are 13 residues in the CDR3. Trimming cost V 5 bases and J 4 bases, with 11 bases left between them. The CDR3 sequence is CASSEGNSYGYTF. The CDR3 DNA follows: TGTGCCAGCTCAGAGGGGAATAGCTATGGCTACACCTTC.

There are a few counts of this clone. J is TRBJ1-1 and V is TRBV2; 11 bases are shared with TRBD1. Germline V lookup: CDR1 SNHLY, CDR2 FYNNEI. The CDR3 loop spans 13 amino acids. J gave up 4 bases and V 6 bases, and 1 base lay outside the gene matches. CDR3 residues: CASSGTGGTEAFF. For the CDR3, the DNA is TGTGCCAGCAGCGGGACAGGGGGCACTGAAGCTTTCTTT. Full variable domain (outside the CDR3, taken from reference TRBV2 and TRBJ1-1): EPEVTQTPSHQVTQMGQEVILRCVPISNHLYFYWYRQILGQKVEFLVSFYNNEISEKSEIFDDQFSVERPDGSNFTLKIRSTKLEDSAMYFCASSGTGGTEAFFGQGTRLTVV.

The genes are TRBV2 and TRBJ2-6; D uncertain. The V and J ends lost 3 bases and 0 bases respectively, with 6 bases between them. Germline V gene sequence: CDR1 SNHLY, CDR2 FYNNEI. The CDR3 has 15 residues. CDR3 sequence reads: CASSEHSSGANVLTF. The CDR3 bases are TGTGCCAGCAGTGAGCACAGCTCTGGGGCCAACGTCCTGACTTTC.